This T cell receptor beta chain was sequenced during a study of beta chain features in type 1 diabetes. CDR1 and CDR2 from the germline V gene are MDHEN and SYDVKM. The CDR3 spans 18 residues. V lost 3 bases to trimming and J lost 4 bases; unmatched junction nucleotides: 10. All of the isolated RNA was reverse transcribed, so expressed TCRB transcripts were sequenced. The method was immunoSEQ multiplex PCR; TCRdb's version includes in-frame clones alone and lacks a portion of them. Among 300,000 or so clones, less than 15% were seen once, and the ten largest hold approximately 0.016%. Study-level results: Across all four CD4+ subsets, people with type 1 diabetes showed modestly shorter TCRB CDR3s.

This clone was detected a few times. Antigen unknown. The clonotype was recovered from a woman between 18 and 29 years old with type 1 diabetes. This rearrangement joins TRBV28 to TRBJ2-4; TRBD2 aligns across 12 bases. The specimen sequenced was naive CD4+ T cells from blood. The CDR3 protein is CASSFYRNLAGGKNIQYF. CDR3 bases: TGTGCCAGCAGTTTTTACCGAAATCTAGCGGGAGGGAAAAACATTCAGTACTTC.